This TCR beta chain was documented in a study of cytomegalovirus exposure and HLA in healthy donors. Study observations and caveats: For TCR beta chains, V- and J-gene trimming was later linked to a missense DCLRE1C variant. In the analysis, some V segments, TRBV6-2 and TRBV6-3 included, were excluded as indistinguishable.

The PCR had 60 Vbeta and 13 Jbeta primers. Repertoires were generated with immunoSEQ multiplex PCR, while TCRdb's copy carries only in-frame clones and drops some. The profile shows about 86,000 clones, approximately 70% of them singletons. The CDR3 totals 14 residues. The V end was cut by 4 bases, the J end by 2 bases, with 10 bases between. CDR1 is LGHNA, CDR2 YNFKEQ, per germline. This clone turned up a few times. Its target is not known. V usage is TRBV4-2 and J usage is TRBJ2-3; a weak D match, TRBD2 (5 bases). This receptor was identified in a man aged 60-69 years in good health and CMV-seronegative. Sequencing was carried out using PBMCs. CDR3 sequence (DNA): TGTGCCAGCAGCCGCGGACTTCTCACAGATACGCAGTATTTT. Amino acid sequence: CASSRGLLTDTQYF.